This is a list of T cell receptor beta chains from one sample in a study of blood T cells in healthy people across ages. TCRdb re-called the 5' RACE reads through MiXCR, storing one row per CDR3 protein. This sample carries some 730,000 distinct CDR3 sequences, around a fifth of them seen once, and the ten largest clones take about 20%. What was sequenced was blood. Every receptor here comes from a man between 65 and 85 years old in good health. Both conserved end residues are part of each CDR3. Each record gives: V gene, J gene, clone size, D gene, CDR3 protein, CDR3 DNA. D genes are given only for firm matches. Clone size is stated in some rows and not others, as once, few, many or a class when expanded.

v_gene: TRBV5-1
j_gene: TRBJ1-5
abundance: few
d_gene: TRBD1
CDR3aa: CASSLLGGDQPQHF
CDR3nt: TGCGCCAGCAGCTTGTTAGGGGGCGATCAGCCCCAGCATTTT

v_gene: TRBV14
j_gene: TRBJ1-3
abundance: few
d_gene: NA
CDR3aa: CASSQGWGAPGNTIYF
CDR3nt: TGTGCCAGCAGCCAAGGATGGGGTGCTCCTGGAAACACCATATATTTT

v_gene: TRBV6-2/TRBV6-3
j_gene: TRBJ1-4
abundance: few
d_gene: NA
CDR3aa: CASINQGGSEKLFF
CDR3nt: TGTGCCAGCATCAACCAGGGAGGTAGTGAAAAACTGTTTTTT

v_gene: TRBV20-1
j_gene: TRBJ1-2
abundance: NA
d_gene: NA
CDR3aa: CSASLSGEGYPF
CDR3nt: TGCAGTGCTAGCCTCTCGGGGGAAGGCTACCCCTTC

v_gene: TRBV18
j_gene: TRBJ1-5
abundance: few
d_gene: TRBD1
CDR3aa: CASSLAGTGKQPQHF
CDR3nt: TGTGCCAGCTCACTTGCCGGGACAGGGAAGCAGCCCCAGCATTTT

v_gene: TRBV7-3
j_gene: TRBJ2-3
abundance: NA
d_gene: NA
CDR3aa: CASSFLAGRTDTQYF
CDR3nt: TGTGCCAGCAGCTTTTTAGCCGGGCGGACAGATACGCAGTATTTT

v_gene: TRBV7-8
j_gene: TRBJ2-1
abundance: NA
d_gene: TRBD2
CDR3aa: CASSFRTSFNEQFF
CDR3nt: TGTGCCAGCAGCTTCAGGACTAGTTTCAATGAGCAGTTCTTC

v_gene: TRBV5-1
j_gene: TRBJ2-4
abundance: few
d_gene: TRBD2
CDR3aa: CASSISGGYQNIQYF
CDR3nt: TGCGCCAGCAGTATAAGCGGGGGGTATCAAAACATTCAGTACTTC

v_gene: TRBV14
j_gene: TRBJ1-4
abundance: few
d_gene: NA
CDR3aa: CASSIQLGHRDEKLFF
CDR3nt: TGTGCCAGCAGCATACAGTTGGGGCATCGAGATGAAAAACTGTTTTTT

v_gene: TRBV20-1
j_gene: TRBJ1-2
abundance: few
d_gene: NA
CDR3aa: CSANRDVNYGYTF
CDR3nt: TGCAGTGCTAACCGGGACGTAAACTATGGCTACACCTTC

v_gene: TRBV10-1
j_gene: TRBJ2-1
abundance: few
d_gene: TRBD2
CDR3aa: CASRRTSGDNEQFF
CDR3nt: TGCGCCAGCAGACGGACTAGCGGGGACAATGAGCAGTTCTTC

v_gene: TRBV28
j_gene: TRBJ1-3
abundance: few
d_gene: NA
CDR3aa: CASSSQEAGGNTIYF
CDR3nt: TGTGCCAGCAGTTCCCAAGAGGCGGGGGGAAACACCATATATTTT

v_gene: TRBV20-1
j_gene: TRBJ2-3
abundance: NA
d_gene: NA
CDR3aa: CSARYIMATDTQYF
CDR3nt: TGCAGTGCTAGGTATATCATGGCCACAGATACGCAGTATTTT

v_gene: TRBV4-1
j_gene: TRBJ1-2
abundance: few
d_gene: NA
CDR3aa: CASSQDLATMGEGYTF
CDR3nt: TGCGCCAGCAGCCAAGATCTAGCCACAATGGGGGAAGGCTACACCTTC

v_gene: TRBV3-1
j_gene: TRBJ2-7
abundance: few
d_gene: TRBD2
CDR3aa: CASSQGPLAGAYEQYF
CDR3nt: TGTGCCAGCAGCCAAGGACCACTAGCGGGAGCCTACGAGCAGTACTTC

v_gene: TRBV7-9
j_gene: TRBJ2-1
abundance: few
d_gene: NA
CDR3aa: CASSLTQGSGNEQFF
CDR3nt: TGTGCCAGCAGCTTAACGCAGGGGAGCGGCAATGAGCAGTTCTTC

v_gene: TRBV20-1
j_gene: TRBJ1-5
abundance: NA
d_gene: TRBD1
CDR3aa: CSARTGQYSNQPQHF
CDR3nt: TGCAGTGCTCGGACAGGGCAATATAGCAATCAGCCCCAGCATTTT

v_gene: TRBV28
j_gene: TRBJ2-7
abundance: NA
d_gene: NA
CDR3aa: CASSPPSGVPPYEQYF
CDR3nt: TGTGCCAGCAGTCCCCCCTCCGGGGTCCCACCCTACGAGCAGTACTTC

v_gene: TRBV3-1
j_gene: TRBJ2-1
abundance: NA
d_gene: TRBD1
CDR3aa: CASSQGTGYYNEQFF
CDR3nt: TGTGCCAGCAGCCAAGGGACAGGCTACTACAATGAGCAGTTCTTC

v_gene: TRBV11-1
j_gene: TRBJ1-1
abundance: NA
d_gene: NA
CDR3aa: CASSLGDVRMNTEAFF
CDR3nt: TGTGCCAGCAGCTTGGGGGACGTTAGAATGAACACTGAAGCTTTCTTT

v_gene: TRBV6-6
j_gene: TRBJ2-1
abundance: few
d_gene: TRBD1
CDR3aa: CASSHGQGADNEQFF
CDR3nt: TGTGCCAGCAGTCACGGACAGGGGGCAGACAATGAGCAGTTCTTC

v_gene: TRBV20-1
j_gene: TRBJ2-5
abundance: few
d_gene: TRBD1
CDR3aa: CSARTGGMETQYF
CDR3nt: TGCAGTGCTAGAACAGGGGGCATGGAGACCCAGTACTTC

v_gene: TRBV10-3
j_gene: TRBJ2-7
abundance: NA
d_gene: NA
CDR3aa: CAISESGKTYEQYF
CDR3nt: TGTGCCATCAGTGAGTCGGGCAAAACCTACGAGCAGTACTTC

v_gene: TRBV14
j_gene: TRBJ1-6
abundance: NA
d_gene: TRBD1
CDR3aa: CASSQEGTGASFSPLHF
CDR3nt: TGTGCCAGCAGCCAAGAAGGGACAGGGGCCAGTTTTTCGCCCCTCCACTTT

v_gene: TRBV12-3/TRBV12-4
j_gene: TRBJ2-4
abundance: NA
d_gene: TRBD1
CDR3aa: CASRGTGVNIQYF
CDR3nt: TGTGCCAGCAGGGGGACAGGGGTGAACATTCAGTACTTC

v_gene: TRBV28
j_gene: TRBJ2-3
abundance: NA
d_gene: NA
CDR3aa: CASSLQGGGHDTQYF
CDR3nt: TGTGCCAGCAGTTTACAGGGGGGGGGCCATGATACGCAGTATTTT

v_gene: TRBV7-2
j_gene: TRBJ1-2
abundance: NA
d_gene: NA
CDR3aa: CASSLARENYGYTF
CDR3nt: TGTGCCAGCAGCTTAGCCAGGGAGAACTATGGCTACACCTTC

v_gene: TRBV12-3/TRBV12-4
j_gene: TRBJ2-3
abundance: NA
d_gene: TRBD2
CDR3aa: CASSLTSGGAIVTDTQYF
CDR3nt: TGTGCCAGCAGTCTGACTAGCGGGGGGGCCATCGTTACAGATACGCAGTATTTT

v_gene: TRBV12-3/TRBV12-4
j_gene: TRBJ1-2
abundance: few
d_gene: NA
CDR3aa: CASTPPPNYGYTF
CDR3nt: TGTGCCAGCACTCCACCTCCAAACTATGGCTACACCTTC

v_gene: TRBV12-3/TRBV12-4
j_gene: TRBJ1-2
abundance: few
d_gene: NA
CDR3aa: CASSSVGYGYTF
CDR3nt: TGTGCCAGCTCGTCTGTGGGCTATGGCTACACCTTC

v_gene: TRBV28
j_gene: TRBJ1-3
abundance: NA
d_gene: TRBD1
CDR3aa: CASSPPGQTSGNTIYF
CDR3nt: TGTGCCAGCAGTCCCCCGGGACAGACTTCTGGAAACACCATATATTTT

v_gene: TRBV11-2
j_gene: TRBJ2-3
abundance: NA
d_gene: TRBD2
CDR3aa: CASSTGLASQYF
CDR3nt: TGTGCCAGCAGCACGGGACTAGCTTCGCAGTATTTT

v_gene: TRBV29-1
j_gene: TRBJ2-7
abundance: NA
d_gene: TRBD1
CDR3aa: CSVCIGGTGAYEQHF
CDR3nt: TGCAGCGTTTGTATCGGGGGGACAGGGGCCTACGAGCAGCACTTC

v_gene: TRBV28
j_gene: TRBJ2-7
abundance: NA
d_gene: TRBD1
CDR3aa: CASSLRQGSFSYEQYF
CDR3nt: TGTGCCAGCAGTCTCCGACAGGGCTCTTTCTCCTACGAGCAGTACTTC

v_gene: TRBV3-1
j_gene: TRBJ2-5
abundance: NA
d_gene: TRBD2
CDR3aa: CASSRSSGTQETQYF
CDR3nt: TGTGCCAGCAGCCGGTCTAGCGGAACCCAAGAGACCCAGTACTTC

v_gene: TRBV20-1
j_gene: TRBJ2-7
abundance: few
d_gene: NA
CDR3aa: CSARETGTSYEQYF
CDR3nt: TGCAGTGCTAGAGAAACAGGGACCTCCTACGAGCAGTACTTC

v_gene: TRBV4-1
j_gene: TRBJ1-4
abundance: few
d_gene: TRBD1
CDR3aa: CASSHTGTGSEKLFF
CDR3nt: TGCGCCAGCAGCCACACCGGGACAGGGTCGGAAAAACTGTTTTTT

v_gene: TRBV28
j_gene: TRBJ1-5
abundance: NA
d_gene: NA
CDR3aa: CASSPARSGIRNQPQHF
CDR3nt: TGTGCCAGCAGTCCCGCCCGGTCGGGGATCCGCAATCAGCCCCAGCATTTT

v_gene: TRBV7-9
j_gene: TRBJ2-7
abundance: few
d_gene: NA
CDR3aa: CASSLSLLSYEQYF
CDR3nt: TGTGCCAGCAGCTTGAGCCTCCTCTCCTACGAGCAGTACTTC

v_gene: TRBV3-1
j_gene: TRBJ1-2
abundance: NA
d_gene: TRBD1
CDR3aa: CASSQAQGQAGGYTF
CDR3nt: TGTGCCAGCAGCCAAGCTCAAGGACAGGCTGGTGGCTACACCTTC

v_gene: TRBV12-5
j_gene: TRBJ1-1
abundance: NA
d_gene: NA
CDR3aa: CASGTGLETEAFF
CDR3nt: TGTGCTAGTGGTACGGGTCTCGAGACTGAAGCTTTCTTT

v_gene: TRBV27
j_gene: TRBJ1-6
abundance: few
d_gene: NA
CDR3aa: CASKGSSYNSPLHF
CDR3nt: TGTGCCAGCAAGGGGAGCTCCTATAATTCACCCCTCCACTTT

v_gene: TRBV11-2
j_gene: TRBJ2-5
abundance: NA
d_gene: NA
CDR3aa: CASSPVPGRQETQYF
CDR3nt: TGTGCCAGCAGCCCCGTACCCGGGAGACAAGAGACCCAGTACTTC

v_gene: TRBV5-6
j_gene: TRBJ1-1
abundance: NA
d_gene: NA
CDR3aa: CASSHYRFGSTEAFF
CDR3nt: TGTGCCAGCAGCCATTACAGATTTGGTAGCACTGAAGCTTTCTTT